The next 13 T cell receptor beta chains were all read from a single sample in a study of T cell repertoires and leukemia-associated antigens. TCRdb redid the calling of the 5' RACE reads with MiXCR, one entry per CDR3 protein. The sample carries approximately 9,300 distinct CDR3 sequences, roughly 40% recorded once. Antigens for these TCRs are unknown. The sample consisted of CD3+ T cells sorted from blood and cultured. The origin of the receptors is a female donor in good health.

At least ten counts were recorded for this clonotype. The J gene is TRBJ2-1, the V gene TRBV3-1; 11 bases map to TRBD2. The V gene end was trimmed by 4 bases and the J gene end by 9 bases; junction bases not matched to a gene: 5. The CDR3 runs 14 residues. Germline V lookup: CDR1 LGHDT, CDR2 YNNKEL (reference sequence). CDR3 region: CASSRSGREGEQFF. The CDR3 nucleotides are TGTGCCAGCAGCCGTAGCGGGAGGGAAGGTGAGCAGTTCTTC.

This clonotype is medium-sized in the sample. The chain carries TRBV2 and TRBJ2-2; 7 nucleotides agree with TRBD1. The CDR3 spans 15 residues. Trimming at V came to 1 base and at J to 1 base, leaving 0 bases not matched to a gene. In germline, CDR1 is SNHLY, CDR2 FYNNEI. CDR3 sequence (DNA): TGTGCCAGCAGTGAAGGGACAGGGAACACCGGGGAGCTGTTTTTT. Its protein is CASSEGTGNTGELFF.

The genes are TRBV12-3 or TRBV12-4 and TRBJ1-1; D uncertain. V was clipped by 4 bases and J by 2 bases, with 14 bases between them. CDR3 length: 15 residues. CDR3 protein: CASSSRGKTNTEAFF. For the CDR3, the DNA is TGTGCCAGCAGTTCTCGGGGAAAGACAAACACTGAAGCTTTCTTT.

This clonotype was detected many times. The chain couples TRBV10-2 to TRBJ2-7, with 8 bases identical to TRBD2. The CDR3 is 13 amino acids. The V and J ends lost 7 bases and 2 bases, in that order; junction bases with no gene match: 4. CDR1 WSHSY and CDR2 SAAADI come from the germline V gene. CDR3 DNA sequence: TGCGCCAGCATAACGGGAGGGACCTACGAGCAGTACTTC. Translating it yields CASITGGTYEQYF.

Worth noting for this clonotype: The junction departs from germline at one end; a sequencing error may be responsible. The rearrangement links TRBV5-1 to TRBJ2-7; 11 positions agree with TRBD1. Germline V gives CDR1 SGHRS, CDR2 YFSETQ. CDR3 length: 15 residues. The CDR3 nucleotides are TGCGCCAGCGGCTTTTTGGGACAGGGGGCCTACGAGCAGTACTTC. Its protein is CASGFLGQGAYEQYF.

The gene calls are TRBV6-2 or TRBV6-3 and TRBJ1-1, with TRBD1 as a possible D gene (6 bases). This CDR3 spans 15 amino acids. Germline V CDR1 and CDR2: MNHEY, SVGEGT. V was clipped by 4 bases and J by 5 bases, with 17 bases between them. The CDR3 sequence is CASSSHQGKWTEAFF. For the CDR3, the DNA is TGTGCCAGCAGTTCCCACCAGGGGAAGTGGACTGAAGCTTTCTTT.

At least ten counts were recorded for this clonotype. CDR3 sequence reads: CASSERGLAGGWRSTDTQYF. The CDR3 bases are TGTGCCAGCAGTGAAAGAGGACTAGCGGGAGGTTGGCGGAGCACAGATACGCAGTATTTT. The rearrangement uses TRBV2 and TRBJ2-3; TRBD2 agrees at 14 bases. This CDR3 is built from 20 residues. V shed 2 bases and J 0 bases; nucleotides not matched to a gene: 10. CDR1 and CDR2 from the germline V gene are SNHLY and FYNNEI.

Concerning this clonotype: Being one base from a much bigger clone, this may be a read error. The chain couples TRBV7-3 to TRBJ2-3, with TRBD2 matching 9 bases. The CDR3 spans 16 residues. Germline V gives CDR1 SGHTA, CDR2 FQGTGA. CDR3 coding DNA: TGTGTCAGCAGCCAGCGACTAGCGGCCGAAACAGATACGCAGTATTTT. As protein: CVSSQRLAAETDTQYF.

In its sample, this clonotype was seen many times. The chain carries TRBV12-3 or TRBV12-4 and TRBJ2-5, with TRBD2 identical over 11 bases. CDR3 length: 18 amino acids. The trim removed 1 base at V and 1 base at J, leaving 8 bases unmatched. DNA for the CDR3: TGTGCCAGCAGTTTAGGGGTACTAGCGGGAGTTCCCCAAGAGACCCAGTACTTC. Its translation is CASSLGVLAGVPQETQYF.

The chain recombines TRBV11-2 with TRBJ2-3; the match to TRBD1 covers 7 bases. This CDR3 has 15 residues. V dropped 5 bases and J dropped 3; count of bases not matched to a gene: 8. Germline V CDR1 and CDR2: SGHAT, FQNNGV. The CDR3 protein is CASSATGRETDTQYF. The DNA of the CDR3 is TGTGCCAGCAGCGCGACAGGGCGTGAGACAGATACGCAGTATTTT.

This clonotype was seen ten or more times. The V gene is TRBV2, the J gene TRBJ2-1; the match to TRBD1 covers 9 bases. Trimming took 7 bases from V and 10 from J; bases not matched to a gene: 5. The CDR3 covers 12 residues. Germline CDR1 reads SNHLY; CDR2 reads FYNNEI. CDR3 nucleotide sequence: TGTGCCAGCAAAGACAGGGGGGAAGAGCAGTTCTTC. Translation: CASKDRGEEQFF.

This clonotype is classed as medium-sized (0.01 to 0.1%). The V call is TRBV3-1, the J call TRBJ2-3; TRBD2 agrees at 11 bases. The CDR3 has 15 amino acids. Germline CDR1 reads LGHDT; CDR2 reads YNNKEL (reference sequence). V was pared by 3 bases and J by 4 bases, with 3 bases of the junction left unmatched. CDR3 coding DNA: TGTGCCAGCAGCCAGACTAGCGGGACGGCAGATACGCAGTATTTT. Amino acids: CASSQTSGTADTQYF.

This clonotype showed up many times. This sequence joins TRBV9 and TRBJ2-1; D is tentatively TRBD1 or TRBD2 (5 bases each). The CDR3 is 13 residues long. The V and J ends lost 4 bases and 5 bases respectively, with 10 bases between them. Germline-derived CDR1 and CDR2 are SGDLS and YYNGEE. Here the CDR3 DNA reads TGTGCCAGCAGCCCGGGGACGGACAATGAGCAGTTCTTC. Its protein is CASSPGTDNEQFF. The full variable domain, with the rest looked up from reference TRBV9 and TRBJ2-1, is DSGVTQTPKHLITATGQRVTLRCSPRSGDLSVYWYQQSLDQGLQFLIQYYNGEERAKGNILERFSAQQFPDLHSELNLSSLELGDSALYFCASSPGTDNEQFFGPGTRLTVL.